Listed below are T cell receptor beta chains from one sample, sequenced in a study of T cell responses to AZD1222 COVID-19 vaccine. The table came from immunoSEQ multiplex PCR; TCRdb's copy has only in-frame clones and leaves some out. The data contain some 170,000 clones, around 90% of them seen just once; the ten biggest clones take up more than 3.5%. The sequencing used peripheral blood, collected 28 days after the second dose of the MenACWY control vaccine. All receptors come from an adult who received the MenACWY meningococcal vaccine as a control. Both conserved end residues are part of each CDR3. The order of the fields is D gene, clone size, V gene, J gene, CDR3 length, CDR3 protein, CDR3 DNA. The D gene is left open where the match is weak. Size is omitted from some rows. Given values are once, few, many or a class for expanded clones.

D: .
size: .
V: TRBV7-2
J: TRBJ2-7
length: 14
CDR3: CASSAQGYSYEQYF
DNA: TGTGCCAGCAGCGCACAGGGATATTCCTACGAGCAGTACTTC

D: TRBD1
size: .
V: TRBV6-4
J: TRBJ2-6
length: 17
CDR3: CASSSAGGVPGANVLTF
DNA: TGTGCCAGCAGTTCTGCAGGGGGCGTCCCTGGGGCCAACGTCCTGACTTTC

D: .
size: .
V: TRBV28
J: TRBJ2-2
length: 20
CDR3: CASSFSQGMRALGNTGELFF
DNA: TGTGCCAGCAGTTTTAGTCAGGGAATGAGGGCATTGGGGAACACCGGGGAGCTGTTTTTT

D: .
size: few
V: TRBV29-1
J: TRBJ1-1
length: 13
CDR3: CSAKQGMNTEAFF
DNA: TGCAGCGCCAAACAGGGAATGAACACTGAAGCTTTCTTT

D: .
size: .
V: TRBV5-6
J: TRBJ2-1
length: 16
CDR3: CASSLGGRSSYNEQFF
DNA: TGTGCCAGCAGCTTGGGCGGCAGGAGCTCCTACAATGAGCAGTTCTTC

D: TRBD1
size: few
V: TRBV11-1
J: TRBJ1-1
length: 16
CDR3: CASSSRDRAWNTEAFF
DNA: TGTGCCAGCAGCTCGCGGGACAGAGCATGGAACACTGAAGCTTTCTTT

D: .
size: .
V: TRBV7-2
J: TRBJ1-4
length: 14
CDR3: CASSSWAGNEKLFF
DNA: TGTGCCAGCAGCTCGTGGGCAGGGAATGAAAAACTGTTTTTT

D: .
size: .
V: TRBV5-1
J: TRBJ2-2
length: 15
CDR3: CASIRDSMNTGELFF
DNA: TGCGCCAGCATCCGGGACTCGATGAACACCGGGGAGCTGTTTTTT

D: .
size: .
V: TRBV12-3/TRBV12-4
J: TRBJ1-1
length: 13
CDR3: CASRKQGGLEAFF
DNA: TGTGCCAGCAGGAAACAGGGTGGGCTCGAAGCTTTCTTT

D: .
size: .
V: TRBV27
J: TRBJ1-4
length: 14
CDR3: CASSPGVFNEKLFF
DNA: TGTGCCAGCAGTCCGGGGGTCTTTAATGAAAAACTGTTTTTT